This T cell receptor (beta chain) is drawn from a study of identical twins. Details on this clonotype: Antigen: not known.

The J segment lost 4 bases and the V segment lost 5 bases, leaving 2 bases of the junction unmatched. Germline-derived CDR1 and CDR2 are DFQATT and SNEGSKA (reference sequence). CDR3 size: 13 residues. Using its own MiXCR run on the 5' RACE reads, TCRdb lists one record per CDR3 protein. The sample shows under 900,000 distinct CDR3 sequences, 15% to 20% of them seen only once. Findings and limits, study-wide: Abundant beta clonotypes from cord blood had fewer insertions, unlike memory repertoires, which showed none.

The data were also submitted as part of a second study, on T cells expressing NK-cell markers.

The source is a young woman in good health. Sequencing was performed on PBMCs. This chain links TRBV20-1 with TRBJ2-7; 13 bases agree with TRBD2. The CDR3 sequence is CSAETSGGYEQYF. The CDR3 DNA reads as TGCAGTGCTGAGACTAGCGGGGGGTACGAGCAGTACTTC.